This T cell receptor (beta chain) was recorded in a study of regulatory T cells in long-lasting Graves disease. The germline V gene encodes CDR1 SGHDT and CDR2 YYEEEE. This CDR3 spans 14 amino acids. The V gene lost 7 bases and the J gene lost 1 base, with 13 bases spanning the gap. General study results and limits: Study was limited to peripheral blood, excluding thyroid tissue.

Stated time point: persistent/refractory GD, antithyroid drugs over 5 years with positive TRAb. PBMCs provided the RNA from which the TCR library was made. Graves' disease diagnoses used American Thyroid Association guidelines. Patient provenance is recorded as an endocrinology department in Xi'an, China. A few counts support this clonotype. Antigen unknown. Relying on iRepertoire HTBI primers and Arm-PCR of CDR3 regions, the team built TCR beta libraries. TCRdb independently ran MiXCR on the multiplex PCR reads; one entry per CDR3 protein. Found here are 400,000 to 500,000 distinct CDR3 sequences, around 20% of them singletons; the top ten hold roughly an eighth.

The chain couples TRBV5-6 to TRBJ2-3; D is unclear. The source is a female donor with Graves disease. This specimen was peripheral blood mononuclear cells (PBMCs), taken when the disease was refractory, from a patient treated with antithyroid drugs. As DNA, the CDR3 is TGTGCCAGCTACCCTTGGGGTGGCACAGATACGCAGTATTTT. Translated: CASYPWGGTDTQYF.